Included here is one TCR beta chain sequence, with context. Its antigen is not known. The record originates from a study of cytomegalovirus exposure and HLA in healthy donors. Assay used: immunoSEQ multiplex PCR; TCRdb lists only in-frame clones, some missing. The table lists roughly 330,000 clones, around 90% of them singletons. Notes on the study in general: Across donors, most TCRs were seen rarely, yet some public ones were widespread. Overall, roughly 160 TCR beta chains were annotated as cytomegalovirus-associated.

The V segment lost 2 bases and the J segment 0 bases; nucleotides outside the gene matches: 9. Germline V CDR1 and CDR2: SGDLS, YYNGEE. The CDR3 covers 19 residues. The rearrangement uses TRBV9 and TRBJ2-6, with 9 bases lining up with TRBD1. Input material: PBMCs. This sequence originates from a woman aged 25 to 39 in good health and CMV-seropositive. The CDR3 nucleotides are TGTGCCAGCAGCGTCGGTTCACGACAGGGGGGCTCTGGGGCCAACGTCCTGACTTTC. It translates to CASSVGSRQGGSGANVLTF.